This entry describes one TCR beta chain. The source of the sample is a study of cytomegalovirus exposure and HLA in healthy donors. Germline V gives CDR1 ENHRY, CDR2 SYGVKD. Trimming took 10 bases from V and 2 from J; bases not matched to a gene: 6. This CDR3 spans 14 amino acids. It was with 60 Vbeta and 13 Jbeta primers that the PCR ran. Data came from immunoSEQ multiplex PCR; TCRdb stores just in-frame clones and leaves some out. The table records over 60,000 clones, about four fifths of them present only once. The sequencing sample was made of PBMCs. This TCR derives from a woman in her twenties or thirties in good health and CMV-seronegative. The genes are TRBV10-3 and TRBJ2-3; 10 bases align to TRBD2. CDR3 region: CATGLAESTDTQYF. In nucleotides, the CDR3 is TGTGCCACTGGACTAGCGGAATCCACAGATACGCAGTATTTT.